The source of this T cell receptor (beta chain) is a study of T-cell reconstitution after alpha-beta-depleted transplantation in children. The length of the CDR3 is 16 residues. V lost 6 bases and J lost 0; bases outside the gene matches: 7. Researchers prepared the TCRbeta library using unique molecular identifiers, the study reports. Each CDR3 protein gets one entry after TCRdb re-called the PCR reads with MiXCR. The sample consists of approximately 510,000 distinct CDR3 sequences, about 17% of them appearing once. The sequencing used PBMCs from the stem cell graft donor, collected from the stem cell graft. The receptor comes from a human donor who donated a stem cell graft to a child with acute lymphoblastic leukemia. The genes are TRBV12-3 or TRBV12-4 and TRBJ1-5; 8 bases are a match to TRBD1. CDR3 DNA: TGTGCCAGCAGAAACAGGGGGATGGATAGCAATCAGCCCCAGCATTTT. Translation: CASRNRGMDSNQPQHF.